The subject of this entry is one TCR beta chain. Antigen unknown. This CDR3 has 14 amino acids. Trimming took 6 bases from V and 5 from J, leaving 17 bases between them. Germline V gives CDR1 MNHNS, CDR2 SASEGT. The data were obtained in a study of T cells after yellow fever vaccination. Overall study findings and caveats: Repertoires obtained by FACS sorting could include abundant clonotypes that entered as contaminants from the bulk population.

For TCR, cDNA came from 5'RACE template switching, which added a universal primer site and UMIs. TCRdb reprocessed the 5' RACE reads with MiXCR, giving one entry per CDR3 protein. The sample lists approximately 260,000 distinct CDR3 sequences; 10% to 15% were seen once. The material was CD4+ T cells sorted from PBMCs, obtained 45 days after the yellow fever booster vaccination. This chain links TRBV6-1 with TRBJ2-7, with unresolved D. The TCR comes from a man aged 25 to 45 who received the YFV17D yellow fever vaccine. The CDR3 DNA reads as TGTGCCAGCAGCATACACCTTAGTCTTAACGAGCAGTACTTC. Translation gives CASSIHLSLNEQYF.